The 17 T cell receptor beta chains listed next were all sequenced from one sample in a study of T cell responses to AZD1222 COVID-19 vaccine. Profiled with immunoSEQ multiplex PCR; TCRdb holds only in-frame clones, not every one. This sample has about 200,000 clones; 93% occur once, and the top ten carry approximately 1%. Sequenced material: peripheral blood, taken 28 days after the second AZD1222 dose. The receptors stem from an adult who received the AZD1222 COVID-19 vaccine.

This clone was picked up one time. This chain joins TRBV5-1 and TRBJ2-1, with 7 bases fitting TRBD2. J was trimmed by 0 bases and V by 0 bases; bases with no gene match: 3. Germline V CDR1 and CDR2: SGHRS, YFSETQ. The CDR3 totals 16 residues. DNA for the CDR3: TGCGCCAGCAGCTTGGCTGAGCGGGGCTCCTACAATGAGCAGTTCTTC. Encoded protein: CASSLAERGSYNEQFF.

The chain carries TRBV27 and TRBJ1-3; tentative D call: TRBD1 (6 bases). Germline V gene sequence: CDR1 MNHEY, CDR2 SMNVEV (reference sequence). Deletions cut 4 bases from V and 0 bases from J, with 13 bases between. The CDR3 has 16 amino acids. CDR3 loop: CASSSLTGASGNTIYF. The DNA for the CDR3 is TGTGCCAGCAGTTCCCTGACAGGCGCCTCTGGAAACACCATATATTTT.

V usage is TRBV7-9 and J usage is TRBJ1-3; unclear D gene. Trimming removed 1 base at V and 0 bases at J, with 4 bases between. The V gene's germline CDR1 is SEHNR and CDR2 FQNEAQ (reference sequence). The CDR3 contains 14 residues. The CDR3 region is CASSLGYSGNTIYF. The CDR3 DNA reads TGTGCCAGCAGCTTAGGGTACTCTGGAAACACCATATATTTT.

This clone occurred once. The genes are TRBV4-3 and TRBJ1-4; D perhaps matches TRBD1 (5 bases). The germline V gene has CDR1 LGHNA and CDR2 YSLEER. The V end lost 4 bases, the J end lost 8 bases, and 20 bases lay between the germline ends. The CDR3 sequence is 16 residues long. As DNA, the CDR3 is TGCGCCAGCAGCCCAGAGGCGGGGCTCAACATCGAAAAACTGTTTTTT. This codes for CASSPEAGLNIEKLFF.

This chain connects TRBV5-1 to TRBJ2-5; 9 nucleotides line up with TRBD2. After removal of 4 bases from V and 2 bases from J, the junction contained 9 bases not matched to a gene. The CDR3 is made up of 16 amino acids. Germline loops: CDR1 SGHRS, CDR2 YFSETQ. In nucleotides, the CDR3 is TGCGCCAGCAGCCTTGATGTAGCGGGGGAGCAAGAGACCCAGTACTTC. As protein: CASSLDVAGEQETQYF.

CDR3 residues: CASSFWQGGNQPQHF. In DNA form, the CDR3 reads TGTGCCAGCAGTTTTTGGCAGGGAGGCAATCAGCCCCAGCATTTT. J is TRBJ1-5 and V is TRBV28; D might be TRBD1 (5 bases). The CDR3 has 15 amino acids. Per germline, CDR1 MDHEN and CDR2 SYDVKM. The germline V and J ends were trimmed by 3 bases and 2 bases, with 11 bases remaining between them. The entire variable domain, with the rest obtained from reference TRBV28 and TRBJ1-5, is as follows: DVKVTQSSRYLVKRTGEKVFLECVQDMDHENMFWYRQDPGLGLRLIYFSYDVKMKEKGDIPEGYSVSREKKERFSLILESASTNQTSMYLCASSFWQGGNQPQHFGDGTRLSIL.

The chain joins TRBV7-6 to TRBJ1-3; TRBD1 aligns across 7 bases. The V and J ends lost 1 base and 0 bases, in that order; junction bases with no gene match: 6. Germline loops: CDR1 SGHVS, CDR2 FNYEAQ. The CDR3 sequence is 17 residues long. CDR3: CASSLEMTGSSGNTIYF. The DNA of the CDR3 is TGTGCCAGCAGCTTAGAGATGACAGGGAGCTCTGGAAACACCATATATTTT.

This chain links TRBV10-3 with TRBJ1-1; D ambiguous. CDR3 size: 13 residues. The V gene lost 7 bases and the J gene lost 7 bases, with 16 bases spanning the gap. Germline-derived CDR1 and CDR2 are ENHRY and SYGVKD. The CDR3 nucleotides are TGTGCCATCATGAGTCAGGACCGCTTTGAAGCTTTCTTT. Protein sequence: CAIMSQDRFEAFF.

This chain joins TRBV29-1 and TRBJ1-1; TRBD1 matches at 7 bases. The CDR3 has 15 residues. CDR1 and CDR2 from the germline V gene are SQVTM and ANQGSEA. J gave up 9 bases and V 4 bases, and 17 bases lay outside the gene matches. This CDR3 is CSVGGGWGTERKAFF. The CDR3 bases are TGCAGCGTTGGAGGCGGGTGGGGGACAGAGAGAAAAGCTTTCTTT.

This chain uses TRBV11-1 with TRBJ2-7; weak D call: TRBD1 (6 bases). Germline CDR1 is SGHAT and CDR2 is FQDESV (reference sequence). The CDR3 sequence is 14 residues long. Trimming left V 5 bases short and J 4 bases short, with 15 bases between. The CDR3 DNA is TGTGCCAGCAGCCTCGTACAGGGTATTTACGAGCAGTACTTC. It codes for CASSLVQGIYEQYF.

V is TRBV3-1 (or the pseudogene TRBV3-2) and J is TRBJ2-4; 10 nucleotides align to TRBD2. The CDR3 has 18 residues. Germline lookup yields CDR1 LGHDT and CDR2 YNNKEL (reference sequence). The junction had 7 bases not matched to a gene; V was cut back by 1 base and J by 1 base. The CDR3 sequence is CASSQGSGGAPAKNIQYF. In nucleotides, the CDR3 is TGTGCCAGCAGCCAAGGCAGCGGGGGGGCCCCCGCCAAAAACATTCAGTACTTC.

The rearrangement joins TRBV7-2 to TRBJ1-3, with D perhaps TRBD1 (6 bases). V lost 4 bases and J 4 bases, leaving 14 bases between the germline ends. CDR1 SGHTA and CDR2 FQGNSA come from the germline V gene. This CDR3 region has 15 residues. The CDR3 region has the DNA TGTGCCAGCAGCTCATTACAGGGTGCCGGAAACACCATATATTTT. It encodes CASSSLQGAGNTIYF.

This chain joins TRBV21-1 and TRBJ1-2. TRBV21-1 is designated a pseudogene. This CDR3 contains 13 residues. The CDR3 reads CASSTRDLWGYTF. CDR3 in DNA: TGTGCCAGCAGCACTAGGGACCTGTGGGGCTACACCTTC.

The rearrangement uses TRBV4-1 and TRBJ1-1; 7 bases map to TRBD1. From germline, CDR1 is MGHRA and CDR2 YSYEKL. The CDR3 runs 15 residues. The trim removed 3 bases at V and 2 bases at J, leaving 6 bases unmatched. Written as DNA, the CDR3 is TGCGCCAGCAGCCATTACGGGACAGCAAACACTGAAGCTTTCTTT. Its protein is CASSHYGTANTEAFF.

V gene TRBV10-3 combines with J gene TRBJ1-1; maybe TRBD1 (6 bases). The V end was cut by 9 bases, the J end by 4 bases, with 12 bases between. The CDR3 runs to 12 residues. Germline V gene sequence: CDR1 ENHRY, CDR2 SYGVKD. The CDR3 coding sequence is TGTGCCATTAGGACAGCGGGCACTGAAGCTTTCTTT. Residues: CAIRTAGTEAFF.

This clone was seen a single time. The rearrangement links TRBV2 to TRBJ2-3; D gene ambiguous. The CDR3 sequence is 10 residues long. Germline CDR1 reads SNHLY; CDR2 reads FYNNEI. The V and J ends lost 5 bases and 7 bases respectively, with 4 bases between them. CDR3: CASSSNTQYF. The CDR3 bases are TGTGCCAGCAGTTCAAATACGCAGTATTTT.

This clone has a single count. The chain carries TRBV2 and TRBJ2-5, with D possibly being TRBD1 or TRBD2 (5 bases each). V was trimmed by 8 bases and J by 5 bases, leaving 12 bases between them. Per germline, CDR1 SNHLY and CDR2 FYNNEI. This CDR3 comprises 12 residues. The CDR3 reads CASFGDGETQYF. In nucleotides, the CDR3 is TGTGCCAGCTTTGGGGACGGGGAGACCCAGTACTTC.